This T cell receptor (beta chain) was recorded in a study of cytomegalovirus exposure and HLA in healthy donors. On the study more broadly: Samples from HLA-typed donors yielded 85 million to 95 million unique TCRs in an early data release. Overall study results and limits: Beyond CMV serostatus, there was no information to go on about immune exposure.

PCR was performed using 60 Vbeta and 13 Jbeta primers. The table came from immunoSEQ multiplex PCR; TCRdb's copy has only in-frame clones and leaves some out. The repertoire holds 60,000 to 90,000 clones, with around two thirds as singletons. For this clone: Antigen: not known.

Trimming cost V 6 bases and J 4 bases, with 16 bases left between them. CDR3 length: 15 residues. Germline loops: CDR1 SNHLY, CDR2 FYNNEI. This receptor was identified in a woman aged 45-65 years in good health and CMV-seropositive. Material: PBMCs. This chain connects TRBV2 to TRBJ2-1, with D maybe TRBD2 (6 bases). CDR3 protein: CASSFWAGRYNEQFF. DNA for the CDR3: TGTGCCAGCAGCTTCTGGGCGGGAAGATACAATGAGCAGTTCTTC.